The 13 T cell receptor beta chains presented below share a single source sample, sequenced in a study of T cell changes during pregnancy in multiple sclerosis. The protocol was immunoSEQ multiplex PCR, while the TCRdb copy is restricted to in-frame clones and leaves out a portion. The sample shows around 20,000 clones, 75% to 90% of them seen only once. The sample was CD8+ T cells from peripheral blood mononuclear cells, taken after pregnancy. The receptors here all came from a female donor in good health, enrolled as a control in a pregnancy study.

This chain links TRBV27 with TRBJ1-5; perhaps TRBD1 as D (6 bases). Germline lookup yields CDR1 MNHEY and CDR2 SMNVEV (reference sequence). Trimming shortened V by 4 bases and J by 2 bases, and 12 bases separated the two germline ends. This CDR3 is 15 amino acids long. Here the CDR3 DNA reads TGTGCCAGCAGTTCCACAGGGTATGGCAATCAGCCCCAGCATTTT. Translating it yields CASSSTGYGNQPQHF.

The chain uses TRBV13 and TRBJ2-5; TRBD2 is a possible D gene (5 bases). V was trimmed by 2 bases and J by 2 bases, leaving 12 bases between them. Germline-derived CDR1 and CDR2 are PRHDT and FYEKMQ (reference sequence). This CDR3 has 15 residues. The CDR3 bases are TGTGCCAGCAGCTTACGGGAAAATTTACAAGAGACCCAGTACTTC. Its protein product is CASSLRENLQETQYF.

This clone was seen only once. The chain couples TRBV27 to TRBJ2-7, with TRBD2 as a possible D gene (5 bases). This CDR3 is 12 amino acids long. Germline CDR1 reads MNHEY; CDR2 reads SMNVEV (reference sequence). The V end lost 6 bases, the J end lost 7 bases, and 13 bases lay between the germline ends. CDR3: CASSLVRGEQYF. CDR3 nucleotide sequence: TGTGCCAGCAGCCTCGTGAGAGGGGAGCAGTACTTC.

This chain joins TRBV14 and TRBJ2-1; TRBD2 matches 7 bases. This CDR3 has 18 amino acids. CDR1 and CDR2 (germline): SGHDN, FVKESK. The trim removed 7 bases at V and 0 bases at J, leaving 15 bases unmatched. The DNA for the CDR3 is TGTGCCAGCACCCCGCTCGGTTCTAGCGGCAGCTCCTACAATGAGCAGTTCTTC. This translates into CASTPLGSSGSSYNEQFF.

This clone came up once. The chain recombines TRBV7-3 with TRBJ2-6, with 8 bases that match TRBD1. Trimming at V came to 5 bases and at J to 0 bases, leaving 9 bases not matched to a gene. This CDR3 contains 18 residues. CDR1 is SGHTA, CDR2 FQGTGA, per germline. The CDR3 DNA reads as TGTGCCAGCAGCATGACAGGGGACACCGCCTCTGGGGCCAACGTCCTGACTTTC. Protein: CASSMTGDTASGANVLTF.

About this clone: This CDR3 is missing its conserved last phenylalanine or tryptophan, likely due to a read error. The DNA is omitted, as the CDR3 cannot be located on it reliably, and the CDR3 follows TCRdb's listing. The V call is TRBV6-1, the J call TRBJ2-7; the tabulated D call, TRBD2, remains unverified against the DNA. Ends included, the CDR3 has 10 residues. Germline CDR1 MNHNS, CDR2 SASEGT. CDR3 region: CAEGSRRGAL.

Written as DNA, the CDR3 is TGTGCCAGCAGCCAAGCCGTAGGACAGGGGGAGTACGACTATGGCTACACCTTC. It encodes CASSQAVGQGEYDYGYTF. The rearrangement uses TRBV14 and TRBJ1-2; TRBD1 matches 10 bases. The V and J ends lost 1 base and 3 bases, in that order; junction bases with no gene match: 11. This CDR3 region has 18 residues. Germline V gene lookup returns CDR1 SGHDN and CDR2 FVKESK.

The chain recombines TRBV6-1 with TRBJ1-1; D might be TRBD1 (6 bases). V was trimmed by 10 bases and J by 0 bases, leaving 15 bases between them. The CDR3 sequence is 14 residues long. The germline V gene encodes CDR1 MNHNS and CDR2 SASEGT. The CDR3 reads CAIKGVYMNTEAFF. The CDR3 DNA sequence: TGTGCCATCAAGGGGGTTTACATGAACACTGAAGCTTTCTTT.

The V gene is TRBV6-6, the J gene TRBJ2-7, with D possibly TRBD1 on 6 matching bases. Looked up from germline, CDR1 is MNHNY and CDR2 is SVGAGI (reference sequence). Trimming left V 2 bases short and J 2 bases short, with 7 bases between. The CDR3 spans 13 residues. This CDR3 reads CASSYGDTYEQYF. CDR3 DNA sequence: TGTGCCAGCAGTTACGGGGACACCTACGAGCAGTACTTC.

There are a few counts of this clone. The chain recombines TRBV7-9 with TRBJ1-6, with 8 bases fitting TRBD1. Germline V gene data show CDR1 as SEHNR and CDR2 as FQNEAQ (reference sequence). After removal of 5 bases from V and 16 bases from J, the junction contained 13 bases not matched to a gene. There are 14 residues in the CDR3. The CDR3 sequence is CASSQGGQGRSLHF. Here the CDR3 DNA reads TGTGCCAGCAGCCAGGGAGGACAGGGTAGATCGCTCCACTTT.

The chain is built from TRBV6-6 and TRBJ1-2; no definite D call. The CDR3 extends over 12 amino acids. The germline gives CDR1 MNHNY, CDR2 SVGAGI (reference sequence). V lost 6 bases and J lost 4, with 9 bases in between. CDR3 in DNA: TGTGCCAGCAGCCAAGAGGGCTATGGCTACACCTTC. Translated, it gives CASSQEGYGYTF.

The gene calls are TRBV10-3 and TRBJ2-7, with a possible D match to TRBD1 (5 bases). This CDR3 has 13 residues. The V and J ends lost 3 bases and 3 bases respectively, with 9 bases between them. Germline CDR1 is ENHRY and CDR2 is SYGVKD. The CDR3 region has the DNA TGTGCCATCAGTGATAGGCAGGGCTACGAGCAGTACTTC. This encodes CAISDRQGYEQYF.

For the CDR3, the DNA is TGTGCCAGCAGCACCAGACTAGCGGGGACCTCCTACAATGAGCAGTTCTTC. This encodes CASSTRLAGTSYNEQFF. V is TRBV9 and J is TRBJ2-1, with 11 bases aligning to TRBD2. This CDR3 spans 17 amino acids. Germline V gene sequence: CDR1 SGDLS, CDR2 YYNGEE. The junction had 6 bases not matched to a gene; V was cut back by 4 bases and J by 0 bases.